The source of this T cell receptor (beta chain) is a study of blood T cell repertoires in COVID-19. Study information: The United States, Italy and Spain supplied acute and convalescent COVID-19 samples. PBMCs, B-cell-depleted T cells, or T cells provided the cDNA or gDNA that made up the material.

This CDR3 is 14 amino acids long. Germline V gene data show CDR1 as MNHEY and CDR2 as SVGAGI. V dropped 0 bases and J dropped 6; count of bases not matched to a gene: 2. How the authors handled the data: Amplification from reference gene primers served as the basis for estimated nucleated cell counts. Sequenced by immunoSEQ multiplex PCR; TCRdb stores in-frame clones only, minus some. D and trimming were read from the DNA, whereas the V and J calls and clone size are those reported in that table. The table records 95,000 to 150,000 clones, roughly 87% of them present only once. This clonotype was obtained from a man older than 75 with acute or convalescent COVID-19. The specimen sequenced was peripheral blood. The chain recombines TRBV6-5 with TRBJ1-2; TRBD1 aligns across 9 bases. CDR3 coding DNA: TGTGCCAGCAGTTACTCGGGGACAGGGAATGGCTACACCTTC. Protein: CASSYSGTGNGYTF.